Shown below are 11 T cell receptor beta chains from a single sample sequenced in a study of OX40 agonist ivuxolimab in advanced cancers. The assay was immunoSEQ multiplex PCR, and TCRdb's table has in-frame clones only and misses some. Of about 67,000 clones in the sample, around 93% were seen once. The specimen was CD4+ or CD8+ T cells sorted from blood, collected in a trial of the OX40 agonist ivuxolimab. These receptors originate from an adult with an advanced solid tumor such as melanoma, head and neck, liver or kidney cancer.

The chain is built from TRBV6-6 and TRBJ1-4, with D tentatively TRBD1 (6 bases). Germline-derived CDR1 and CDR2 are MNHNY and SVGAGI (reference sequence). Trimming stripped 2 bases from V and 11 bases from J, with 18 bases between. The CDR3 totals 15 residues. The DNA of the CDR3 is TGTGCCAGCAGTTACGAGCAGGGGTTTCGACAGAAACTGTTTTTT. Protein: CASSYEQGFRQKLFF.

This chain uses TRBV29-1 with TRBJ2-7; no clear D. Trimming pared 5 bases from V and 2 bases from J, leaving 7 bases between. CDR3 length: 11 amino acids. Germline V lookup: CDR1 SQVTM, CDR2 ANQGSEA. The chain's CDR3 is CSVKTAYEQYF. For the CDR3, the DNA is TGCAGCGTTAAAACAGCCTACGAGCAGTACTTC.

This chain links TRBV15 with TRBJ2-1; no clear D. Trimming pared 0 bases from V and 9 bases from J, leaving 12 bases between. There are 14 residues in the CDR3. Germline V gene lookup returns CDR1 LNHNV and CDR2 YYDKDF (reference sequence). The CDR3 spells CATSRDPFKSEQFF. CDR3 in DNA: TGTGCCACCAGCAGAGATCCCTTTAAGAGTGAGCAGTTCTTC.

The chain links TRBV10-3 to TRBJ2-3; 11 positions match TRBD1. CDR3 length: 15 residues. Germline V gene data show CDR1 as ENHRY and CDR2 as SYGVKD. After removal of 6 bases from V and 3 bases from J, the junction contained 5 bases not matched to a gene. The CDR3 sequence is CAIRGQGGRTDTQYF. The CDR3 nucleotides are TGTGCCATCAGGGGACAGGGGGGACGAACAGATACGCAGTATTTT.

The rearrangement joins TRBV6-1 to TRBJ1-2, with D unclear. The V gene lost 6 bases and the J gene lost 3 bases, with 11 bases spanning the gap. CDR3 length: 13 amino acids. The V gene's germline CDR1 is MNHNS and CDR2 SASEGT. The CDR3 sequence: CASRGIRHYGYTF. The CDR3 region has the DNA TGTGCCAGCAGGGGAATAAGGCACTATGGCTACACCTTC.

The chain couples TRBV5-1 to TRBJ2-7, with D unclear. Trimming took 4 bases from V and 5 from J, leaving 10 bases between them. The CDR3 is 12 amino acids. Germline V gene sequence: CDR1 SGHRS, CDR2 YFSETQ. CDR3 amino acids: CASSLLVDEQYF. The DNA for the CDR3 is TGCGCCAGCAGCCTCCTCGTGGACGAGCAGTACTTC.

In this sample, this clone turned up once. V is TRBV2 and J is TRBJ1-5; no clear D gene. CDR3 length equals 14 residues. The V end lost 6 bases, the J end lost 4 bases, and 13 bases lay between the germline ends. Looked up from germline, CDR1 is SNHLY and CDR2 is FYNNEI. CDR3 coding DNA: TGTGCCAGCAGGCCACAAAACGGAAATCAGCCCCAGCATTTT. It codes for CASRPQNGNQPQHF.

V is TRBV4-1 and J is TRBJ1-3; TRBD1 agrees at 7 bases. Germline-derived CDR1 and CDR2 are MGHRA and YSYEKL. V gave up 4 bases and J gave up 4 bases; unmatched junction bases: 4. The length of the CDR3 is 14 residues. The CDR3 region has the DNA TGCGCCAGCAGCCTCGCAGGGGGAGGAAACACCATATATTTT. It specifies CASSLAGGGNTIYF.

The rearrangement uses TRBV9 and TRBJ2-2, with TRBD2 matching 13 bases. CDR1 and CDR2 (germline): SGDLS, YYNGEE. V trimming: 3 bases; J trimming: 3 bases; junction bases outside the gene matches: 5. The CDR3 contains 17 residues. The CDR3 region has the DNA TGTGCCAGCAGCGGGACTAGCGGGAGAAAGTACACCGGGGAGCTGTTTTTT. Amino acid sequence: CASSGTSGRKYTGELFF.

In DNA, the CDR3 is TGCAGCGCTGCGACAGTTAACACTGAAGCTTTCTTT. Protein: CSAATVNTEAFF. The J gene is TRBJ1-1, the V gene TRBV29-1, with a weak D call TRBD1 (5 bases). Germline V gene lookup returns CDR1 SQVTM and CDR2 ANQGSEA. V lost 7 bases and J lost 2, with 11 bases in between. CDR3 length equals 12 residues.

This chain uses TRBV27 with TRBJ2-1; D is unresolved. CDR1 is MNHEY and CDR2 is SMNVEV in the germline V gene (reference sequence). Trimming left V 6 bases short and J 1 base short, with 13 bases between. This CDR3 region has 15 residues. DNA of the CDR3: TGTGCCAGCAGCAGTCGACGCTTGTCCTACAATGAGCAGTTCTTC. Protein sequence: CASSSRRLSYNEQFF.